One and the same sample provided the 2 T cell receptor beta chains below, sequenced in a study of blood T cell repertoires in COVID-19. This table comes from immunoSEQ multiplex PCR, and its TCRdb copy is limited to in-frame clones, with some not included. Altogether 150,000 to 200,000 clones are present, around 83% being singletons, with the ten largest covering 0.99%. Sequencing was carried out using peripheral blood. These receptors came from a man aged 18 to 35 with acute or convalescent COVID-19.

This rearrangement joins TRBV5-4 to TRBJ2-7; 11 bases are a match to TRBD2. The CDR3 is 15 amino acids. Losses at the gene ends were 4 bases for V and 3 bases for J; bases not matched to a gene: 6. Germline V gives CDR1 SGHNT, CDR2 YYREEE (reference sequence). DNA of the CDR3: TGTGCCAGCAGCGGGGGTGGGACTAGCGGCTACGAGCAGTACTTC. As protein: CASSGGGTSGYEQYF.

The genes are TRBV7-9 and TRBJ1-2, with TRBD1 as a possible D gene (6 bases). CDR1 and CDR2 from the germline V gene are SEHNR and FQNEAQ (reference sequence). V gave up 4 bases and J gave up 6 bases, with 15 bases separating them. This CDR3 spans 14 amino acids. The CDR3 here is CASSSFGQSNGYTF. The CDR3, as DNA: TGTGCCAGCAGCTCCTTTGGACAGTCTAATGGCTACACCTTC.